These 9 T cell receptor beta chains were all obtained from the same sample, sequenced in a study of brain T cells in children with intractable seizures. Using immunoSEQ multiplex PCR, the repertoire was profiled, and TCRdb retains in-frame clones only, with some absent. The repertoire consists of tens of thousands of clones, with about 93% occurring once and the leading ten covering just under 6.5%. The sample consisted of peripheral blood, taken at surgery. The receptors shown here come from a girl aged 2-10 years with tuberous sclerosis and intractable seizures.

The chain links TRBV10-2 to TRBJ1-5; 7 nucleotides agree with TRBD1. V was pared by 8 bases and J by 2 bases, with 3 bases of the junction left unmatched. Looked up from germline, CDR1 is WSHSY and CDR2 is SAAADI. The CDR3 has 13 amino acids. Here the CDR3 reads CASSGTGNQPQHF. CDR3 sequence (DNA): TGCGCCAGCTCCGGGACAGGCAATCAGCCCCAGCATTTT.

CDR3 amino acids: CASSQAPPLAGKDEQFF. The CDR3 DNA is TGTGCCAGCAGCCAAGCCCCTCCTCTAGCGGGGAAGGATGAGCAGTTCTTC. This sequence joins TRBV3-1 (or the pseudogene TRBV3-2) and TRBJ2-1, with 9 positions matching TRBD2. This CDR3 region has 17 residues. The germline V gene has CDR1 LGHDT and CDR2 YNNKEL (reference sequence). The J segment lost 8 bases and the V segment lost 1 base, leaving 12 bases of the junction unmatched.

V is TRBV14 and J is TRBJ1-1, with TRBD1 matching over 8 bases. Germline trimming cut 5 bases from V and 1 base from J; bases unmatched to any gene: 6. The germline V gene has CDR1 SGHDN and CDR2 FVKESK. The CDR3 is 15 residues long. CDR3 amino acids: CASSTPGTGNTEAFF. As DNA, the CDR3 is TGTGCCAGCAGCACGCCCGGGACAGGGAACACTGAAGCTTTCTTT.

The chain uses TRBV7-9 and TRBJ2-5; D is undetermined. The length of the CDR3 is 14 residues. V shed 2 bases and J shed 0 bases, with 7 bases lying between them. The V gene's germline CDR1 is SEHNR and CDR2 FQNEAQ (reference sequence). The CDR3, as DNA: TGTGCCAGCAGCTTAAGCGACTACCAAGAGACCCAGTACTTC. It is translated as CASSLSDYQETQYF.

V is TRBV7-9 and J is TRBJ2-4, with 7 bases that match TRBD1. V lost 3 bases to trimming and J lost 6 bases; unmatched junction nucleotides: 5. The CDR3 spans 14 residues. Per germline, CDR1 SEHNR and CDR2 FQNEAQ (reference sequence). The chain's CDR3 is CASSFPTGTNIQYF. The CDR3 nucleotides are TGTGCCAGCAGCTTCCCGACAGGGACAAACATTCAGTACTTC. Variable domain in full (rest from reference TRBV7-9 and TRBJ2-4): DTGVSQNPRHKITKRGQNVTFRCDPISEHNRLYWYRQTLGQGPEFLTYFQNEAQLEKSRLLSDRFSAERPKGSFSTLEIQRTEQGDSAMYLCASSFPTGTNIQYFGAGTRLSVL.

The chain links TRBV6-2 or TRBV6-3 to TRBJ1-2; D is undetermined. This CDR3 comprises 13 residues. Germline assignment: CDR1 MNHEY and CDR2 SVGEGT. Trimming took 2 bases from V and 8 from J, leaving 12 bases between them. The CDR3 region is CASSYVDRIGYTF. The DNA for the CDR3 is TGTGCCAGCAGTTACGTCGACCGGATCGGCTACACCTTC.

This chain uses TRBV6-5 with TRBJ1-6, with 7 nucleotides matching TRBD1. This CDR3 spans 14 amino acids. CDR1 and CDR2 (germline): MNHEY, SVGAGI. Trimming took 6 bases from V and 5 from J; bases not matched to a gene: 4. As DNA, the CDR3 is TGTGCCAGCAGCCCCGGGACAGATAATTCACCCCTCCACTTT. It codes for CASSPGTDNSPLHF.

This chain joins TRBV27 and TRBJ1-2; D is possibly TRBD1 (5 bases). Per the germline V gene, CDR1 is MNHEY and CDR2 is SMNVEV (reference sequence). V was cut by 3 bases and J by 3 bases, with 14 bases left in between. This CDR3 spans 15 amino acids. The CDR3 region is CASSFVFQGDYGYTF. CDR3 nucleotide sequence: TGTGCCAGCAGTTTCGTCTTTCAAGGGGACTATGGCTACACCTTC.

The CDR3, as DNA: TGTGCCTGGAGCTCGTCCGGGTATCAGCCCCAGCATTTT. Translated: CAWSSSGYQPQHF. The chain uses TRBV30 and TRBJ1-5; D remains ambiguous. Deletions cut 3 bases from V and 5 bases from J, with 11 bases between. CDR1 and CDR2 from the germline V gene are GTSNPN and SVGIG (reference sequence). The length of the CDR3 is 13 residues. The variable domain in full, completed from reference TRBV30 and TRBJ1-5, reads SQTIHQWPATLVQPVGSPLSLECTVEGTSNPNLYWYRQAAGRGLQLLFYSVGIGQISSEVPQNLSASRPQDRQFILSSKKLLLSDSGFYLCAWSSSGYQPQHFGDGTRLSIL.